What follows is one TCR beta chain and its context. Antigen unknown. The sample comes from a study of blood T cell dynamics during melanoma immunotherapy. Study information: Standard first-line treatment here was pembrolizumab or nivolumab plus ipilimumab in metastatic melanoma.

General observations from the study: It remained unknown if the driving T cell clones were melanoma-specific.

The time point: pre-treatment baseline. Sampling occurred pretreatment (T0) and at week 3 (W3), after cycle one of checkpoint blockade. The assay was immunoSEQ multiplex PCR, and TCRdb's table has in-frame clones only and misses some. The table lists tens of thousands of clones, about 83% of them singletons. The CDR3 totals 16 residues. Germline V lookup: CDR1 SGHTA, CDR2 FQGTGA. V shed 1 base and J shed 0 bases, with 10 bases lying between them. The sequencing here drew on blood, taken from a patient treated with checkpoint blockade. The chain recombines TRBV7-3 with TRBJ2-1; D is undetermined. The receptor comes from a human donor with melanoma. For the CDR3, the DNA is TGTGCCAGCAGCTTAATCGGGCCCGACTCCTACAATGAGCAGTTCTTC. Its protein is CASSLIGPDSYNEQFF.